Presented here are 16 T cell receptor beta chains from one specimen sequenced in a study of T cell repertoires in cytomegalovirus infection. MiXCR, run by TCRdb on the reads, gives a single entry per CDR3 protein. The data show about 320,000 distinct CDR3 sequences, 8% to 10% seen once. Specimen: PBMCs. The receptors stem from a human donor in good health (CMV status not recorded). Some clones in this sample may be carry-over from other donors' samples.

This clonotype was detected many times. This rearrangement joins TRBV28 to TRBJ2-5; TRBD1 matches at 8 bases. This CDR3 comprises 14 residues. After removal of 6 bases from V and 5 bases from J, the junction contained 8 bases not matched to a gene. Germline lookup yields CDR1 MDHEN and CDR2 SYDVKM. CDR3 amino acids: CASRMDRVRETQYF. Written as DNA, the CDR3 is TGTGCCAGCAGGATGGACAGGGTGAGGGAGACCCAGTACTTC.

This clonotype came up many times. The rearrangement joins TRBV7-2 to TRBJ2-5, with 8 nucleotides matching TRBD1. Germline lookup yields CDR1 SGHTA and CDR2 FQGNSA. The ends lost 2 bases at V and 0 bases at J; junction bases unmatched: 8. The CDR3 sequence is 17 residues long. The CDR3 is CASSLRQGASYQETQYF. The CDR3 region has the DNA TGTGCCAGCAGCTTACGCCAGGGGGCTTCGTACCAAGAGACCCAGTACTTC.

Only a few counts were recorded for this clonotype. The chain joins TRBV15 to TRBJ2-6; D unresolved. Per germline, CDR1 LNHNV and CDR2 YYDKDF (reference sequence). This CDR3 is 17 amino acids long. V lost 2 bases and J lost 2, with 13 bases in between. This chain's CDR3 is CATSRNLRRAGANVLTF. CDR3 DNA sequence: TGTGCCACCAGCAGAAACCTACGGCGTGCTGGGGCCAACGTCCTGACTTTC.

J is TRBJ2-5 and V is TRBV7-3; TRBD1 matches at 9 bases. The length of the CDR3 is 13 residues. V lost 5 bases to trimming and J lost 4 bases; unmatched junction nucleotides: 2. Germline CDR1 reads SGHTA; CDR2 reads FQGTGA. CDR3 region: CASSRTGAETQYF. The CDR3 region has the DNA TGTGCCAGCAGCAGGACAGGGGCAGAGACCCAGTACTTC.

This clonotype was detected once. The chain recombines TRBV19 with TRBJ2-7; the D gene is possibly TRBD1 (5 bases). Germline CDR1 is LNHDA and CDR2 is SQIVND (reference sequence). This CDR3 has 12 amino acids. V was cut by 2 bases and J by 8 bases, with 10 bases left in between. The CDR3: CASSIQGEQQYF. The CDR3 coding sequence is TGTGCCAGTAGTATACAGGGTGAACAGCAGTACTTC.

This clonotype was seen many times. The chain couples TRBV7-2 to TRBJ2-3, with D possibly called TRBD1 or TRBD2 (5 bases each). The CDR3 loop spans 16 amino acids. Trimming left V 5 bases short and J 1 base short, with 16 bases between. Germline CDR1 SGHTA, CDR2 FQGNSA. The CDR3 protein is CASSVTPGRRTDTQYF. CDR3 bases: TGTGCCAGCAGCGTCACCCCGGGGCGGCGCACAGATACGCAGTATTTT.

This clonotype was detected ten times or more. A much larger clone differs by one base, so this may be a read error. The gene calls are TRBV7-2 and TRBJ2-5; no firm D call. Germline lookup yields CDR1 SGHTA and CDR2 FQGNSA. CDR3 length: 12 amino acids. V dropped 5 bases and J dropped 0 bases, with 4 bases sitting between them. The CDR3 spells CASSRYQETQYF. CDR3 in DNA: TGTGCCAGCAGCCGGTACCAAGAGACCCAGTACTTC.

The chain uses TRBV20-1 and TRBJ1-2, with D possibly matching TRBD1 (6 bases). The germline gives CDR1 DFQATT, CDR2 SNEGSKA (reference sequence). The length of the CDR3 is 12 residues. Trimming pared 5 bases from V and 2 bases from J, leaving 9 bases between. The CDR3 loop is CSAPTGNYGYTF. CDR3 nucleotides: TGCAGTGCTCCCACAGGGAACTATGGCTACACCTTC.

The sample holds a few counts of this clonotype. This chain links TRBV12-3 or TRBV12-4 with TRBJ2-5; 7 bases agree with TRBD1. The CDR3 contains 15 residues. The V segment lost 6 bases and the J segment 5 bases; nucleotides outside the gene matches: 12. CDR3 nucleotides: TGTGCCAGCAGCAGAGACAGGGTCCTTCAGGAGACCCAGTACTTC. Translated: CASSRDRVLQETQYF.

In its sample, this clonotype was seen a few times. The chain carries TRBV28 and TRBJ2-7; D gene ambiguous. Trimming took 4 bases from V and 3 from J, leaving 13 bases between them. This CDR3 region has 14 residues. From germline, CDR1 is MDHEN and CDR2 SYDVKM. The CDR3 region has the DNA TGTGCCAGCAGTTCCTTACCTTCCCTCTACGAGCAGTACTTC. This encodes CASSSLPSLYEQYF.

In nucleotides, the CDR3 is TGTGCCAGCAGCCGCTCGCGGGGGGCCGGTGAGCAGTACTTC. Its translation is CASSRSRGAGEQYF. This chain links TRBV13 with TRBJ2-7, with 8 nucleotides matching TRBD2. Germline V gene sequence: CDR1 PRHDT, CDR2 FYEKMQ (reference sequence). The CDR3 runs 14 residues. J lost 7 bases, V lost 5 bases, and 10 bases had no gene match.

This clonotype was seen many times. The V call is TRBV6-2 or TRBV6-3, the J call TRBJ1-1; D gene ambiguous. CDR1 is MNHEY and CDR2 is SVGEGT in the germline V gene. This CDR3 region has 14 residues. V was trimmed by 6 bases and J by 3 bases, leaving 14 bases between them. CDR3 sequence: CASRRHNPDTEAFF. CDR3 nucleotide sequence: TGTGCCAGCAGACGCCACAATCCCGACACTGAAGCTTTCTTT.

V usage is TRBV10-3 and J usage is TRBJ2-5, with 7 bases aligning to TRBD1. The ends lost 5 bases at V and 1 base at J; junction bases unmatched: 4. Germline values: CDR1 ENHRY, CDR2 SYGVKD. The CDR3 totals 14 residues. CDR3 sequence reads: CAISPGQSQETQYF. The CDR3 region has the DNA TGTGCCATCAGTCCGGGACAGAGCCAAGAGACCCAGTACTTC.

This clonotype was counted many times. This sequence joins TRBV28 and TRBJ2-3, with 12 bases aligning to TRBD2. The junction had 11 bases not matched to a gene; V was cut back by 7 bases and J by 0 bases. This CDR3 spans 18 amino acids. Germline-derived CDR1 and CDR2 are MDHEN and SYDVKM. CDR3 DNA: TGTGCCAGCACGGGACAGCTCGGGACTAGCGGGAGCACAGATACGCAGTATTTT. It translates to CASTGQLGTSGSTDTQYF.

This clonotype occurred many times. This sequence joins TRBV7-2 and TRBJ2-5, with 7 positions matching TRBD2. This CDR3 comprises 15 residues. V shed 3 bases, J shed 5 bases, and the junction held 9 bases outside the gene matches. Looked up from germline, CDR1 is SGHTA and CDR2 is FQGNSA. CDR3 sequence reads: CASSLRAGAGETQYF. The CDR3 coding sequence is TGTGCCAGCAGCTTGAGGGCGGGAGCGGGGGAGACCCAGTACTTC.

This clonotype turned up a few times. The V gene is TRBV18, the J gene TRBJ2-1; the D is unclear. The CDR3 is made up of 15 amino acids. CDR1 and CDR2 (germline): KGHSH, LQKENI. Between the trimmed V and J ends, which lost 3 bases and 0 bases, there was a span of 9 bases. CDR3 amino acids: CASSPDLLSYNEQFF. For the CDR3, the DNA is TGTGCCAGCTCACCGGACCTTCTCTCCTACAATGAGCAGTTCTTC.